These 21 T cell receptor beta chains were all obtained from the same sample, sequenced in a study of blood T cell repertoires in COVID-19. Clones were read by immunoSEQ multiplex PCR, and TCRdb kept only the in-frame ones, dropping some. The table lists over 150,000 clones, roughly 85% of them singletons. Sequencing was done on a sample of PBMCs or T cells enriched from blood (not recorded which). Receptor source: a woman between 70 and 85 years old in a cohort exposed to, infected with or recovered from COVID-19 (not recorded which).

J is TRBJ2-1 and V is TRBV18, with D hard to call. The CDR3 loop spans 11 amino acids. CDR1 is KGHSH, CDR2 LQKENI, per germline. V was shortened by 3 bases and J by 8 bases, with 5 bases between the two germline ends. The CDR3: CASSPRDEQFF. CDR3 nucleotides: TGTGCCAGCTCACCCCGGGATGAGCAGTTCTTC.

This chain links TRBV5-5 with TRBJ1-6; D not certain. The CDR3 covers 15 residues. CDR1 and CDR2 from the germline V gene are SGHKS and YYEKEE (reference sequence). Trimming shortened V by 0 bases and J by 8 bases, and 12 bases separated the two germline ends. The CDR3 DNA reads TGTGCCAGCAGCTTGGGCCCCAATGAGTATTCACCCCTCCACTTT. Amino acid sequence: CASSLGPNEYSPLHF.

The gene calls are TRBV4-1 and TRBJ1-6; a weak D match, TRBD1 (6 bases). V shed 0 bases and J shed 10 bases, with 19 bases lying between them. CDR1 is MGHRA and CDR2 is YSYEKL in the germline V gene. The CDR3 contains 17 residues. In nucleotides, the CDR3 is TGCGCCAGCAGCCAAGATCGTGGAGGGGGAGGGGGATCACCCCTCCACTTT. This translates into CASSQDRGGGGGSPLHF.

CDR3 sequence: CATSRGGWNQPQHF. The CDR3 region has the DNA TGTGCCACCAGCAGGGGGGGGTGGAATCAGCCCCAGCATTTT. J is TRBJ1-5 and V is TRBV15, with TRBD1 as a possible D gene (5 bases). V gave up 3 bases and J gave up 4 bases, with 10 bases separating them. The germline V gene has CDR1 LNHNV and CDR2 YYDKDF (reference sequence). There are 14 residues in the CDR3.

This chain connects TRBV7-9 to TRBJ2-3; D ambiguous. CDR1 and CDR2 from the germline V gene are SEHNR and FQNEAQ (reference sequence). Trimming left V 1 base short and J 5 bases short, with 7 bases between. There are 13 residues in the CDR3. The CDR3 DNA reads TGTGCCAGCAGCTTAGATACAGTAGATACGCAGTATTTT. Its protein is CASSLDTVDTQYF.

The chain links TRBV4-1 to TRBJ1-6; TRBD1 aligns across 9 bases. The CDR3 loop spans 14 amino acids. Germline lookup yields CDR1 MGHRA and CDR2 YSYEKL. With 4 bases clipped from V and 7 bases from J, the junction kept 2 bases outside the gene matches. The CDR3 here is CASSRDRENSPLHF. CDR3 DNA sequence: TGCGCCAGCAGCCGGGACAGGGAGAATTCACCCCTCCACTTT.

This clone was seen a handful of times. The chain links TRBV30 to TRBJ1-2; the match to TRBD1 covers 9 bases. Germline trimming cut 2 bases from V and 3 bases from J; bases unmatched to any gene: 13. This CDR3 is built from 17 residues. Germline values: CDR1 GTSNPN, CDR2 SVGIG (reference sequence). CDR3 sequence reads: CAWSQDLPGQGDYGYTF. CDR3 in DNA: TGTGCCTGGAGTCAGGACTTACCGGGACAGGGAGACTATGGCTACACCTTC.

Turning to this clone: An end of the junction does not agree with germline; a read error may underlie this. This rearrangement joins TRBV7-7 to TRBJ2-3; 8 positions agree with TRBD2. The CDR3 is made up of 15 amino acids. Per the germline V gene, CDR1 is SSHAT and CDR2 is FNYEAQ (reference sequence). The CDR3 DNA follows: TGTGCTAGCAGCTTAGAACTAGCGGACACAGATACGCAGTATTTT. Translated: CASSLELADTDTQYF. Full variable domain (rest looked up from reference TRBV7-7 and TRBJ2-3): GAGVSQSPRYKVTKRGQDVTLRCDPISSHATLYWYQQALGQGPEFLTYFNYEAQPDKSGLPSDRFSAERPEGSISTLTIQRTEQRDSAMYRCASSLELADTDTQYFGPGTRLTVL.

The rearrangement uses TRBV5-5 and TRBJ2-2; 7 bases line up with TRBD1. V shed 4 bases, J shed 1 base, and the junction held 4 bases outside the gene matches. CDR3 length: 15 residues. Germline V CDR1 and CDR2: SGHKS, YYEKEE (reference sequence). The CDR3 is CASSQTGWNTGELFF. The CDR3 DNA reads TGTGCCAGCAGCCAGACAGGGTGGAACACCGGGGAGCTGTTTTTT. The variable domain in full, with the rest retrieved from reference TRBV5-5 and TRBJ2-2, is DAGVTQSPTHLIKTRGQQVTLRCSPISGHKSVSWYQQVLGQGPQFIFQYYEKEERGRGNFPDRFSARQFPNYSSELNVNALLLGDSALYLCASSQTGWNTGELFFGEGSRLTVL.

This chain joins TRBV4-1 and TRBJ2-2, with 8 bases that match TRBD1. V gave up 4 bases and J gave up 5 bases; unmatched junction bases: 12. Per germline, CDR1 MGHRA and CDR2 YSYEKL. The CDR3 covers 17 residues. CDR3 DNA: TGCGCCAGCAGCCTACTGCAAACGGGACAGGTGACCGGGGAGCTGTTTTTT. This encodes CASSLLQTGQVTGELFF.

V gene TRBV7-8 combines with J gene TRBJ1-5; 7 nucleotides match TRBD1. Germline V gene data show CDR1 as SGHVS and CDR2 as FQNEAQ. Trimming removed 5 bases from V and 7 bases from J; junction bases left unmatched: 5. The CDR3 length is 13 residues. The CDR3: CASSRDSLQPQHF. The DNA for the CDR3 is TGTGCCAGCAGCCGGGACAGCCTACAGCCCCAGCATTTT. Variable domain in full (rest from reference TRBV7-8 and TRBJ1-5): GAGVSQSPRYKVAKRGQDVALRCDPISGHVSLFWYQQALGQGPEFLTYFQNEAQLDKSGLPSDRFFAERPEGSVSTLKIQRTQQEDSAVYLCASSRDSLQPQHFGDGTRLSIL.

This clone was observed a single time. The chain links TRBV7-9 to TRBJ2-7; tentatively, D is TRBD2 (6 bases). The CDR3 runs 13 residues. The V gene's germline CDR1 is SEHNR and CDR2 FQNEAQ (reference sequence). Trimming took off 5 bases at V and 3 bases at J, with 11 bases between the two ends. The CDR3 loop is CASSPGTLYEQYF. Written as DNA, the CDR3 is TGTGCCAGCAGCCCAGGGACTCTCTACGAGCAGTACTTC.

The chain links TRBV28 to TRBJ2-5, with D possibly matching TRBD2 (6 bases). Trimming took off 3 bases at V and 5 bases at J, with 16 bases between the two ends. This CDR3 spans 15 amino acids. Germline CDR1 reads MDHEN; CDR2 reads SYDVKM. The CDR3 here is CASSFWSGRTETQYF. CDR3 bases: TGTGCCAGCAGTTTTTGGTCCGGGAGAACCGAGACCCAGTACTTC. The full variable domain, with the rest looked up from reference TRBV28 and TRBJ2-5, is DVKVTQSSRYLVKRTGEKVFLECVQDMDHENMFWYRQDPGLGLRLIYFSYDVKMKEKGDIPEGYSVSREKKERFSLILESASTNQTSMYLCASSFWSGRTETQYFGPGTRLLVL.

The chain is built from TRBV9 and TRBJ2-2; no firm D call. The CDR3 contains 11 residues. Germline loops: CDR1 SGDLS, CDR2 YYNGEE. Between the trimmed V and J ends, which lost 4 bases and 6 bases, there was a span of 4 bases. The CDR3 nucleotides read TGTGCCAGCAGCACACCCGGGGAGCTGTTTTTT. The encoded protein is CASSTPGELFF.

The chain recombines TRBV5-6 with TRBJ2-7; 9 bases are a match to TRBD1. J gave up 4 bases and V 1 base, and 3 bases lay outside the gene matches. In germline, CDR1 is SGHDT, CDR2 YYEEEE. This CDR3 is built from 14 residues. For the CDR3, the DNA is TGTGCCAGCAGCTTGTTGGGACAGGGATACGAGCAGTACTTC. Translating it yields CASSLLGQGYEQYF.

The chain uses TRBV11-1 and TRBJ2-3; 13 bases fit TRBD2. This CDR3 region has 16 residues. From germline, CDR1 is SGHAT and CDR2 FQDESV (reference sequence). J was trimmed by 2 bases and V by 4 bases; bases with no gene match: 3. This chain's CDR3 is CASSWGLAGPTDTQYF. In DNA form, the CDR3 reads TGTGCCAGCAGCTGGGGACTAGCGGGACCCACAGATACGCAGTATTTT.

This clone was counted once. V gene TRBV4-1 combines with J gene TRBJ2-3; TRBD2 agrees at 9 bases. Germline CDR1 reads MGHRA; CDR2 reads YSYEKL. This CDR3 spans 18 amino acids. V dropped 1 base and J dropped 2; count of bases not matched to a gene: 10. CDR3 bases: TGCGCCAGCAGCCAAGTAGCGGGAGTGGTTGGGAACACAGATACGCAGTATTTT. Translation gives CASSQVAGVVGNTDTQYF.

V gene TRBV6-5 combines with J gene TRBJ1-1; D is possibly TRBD1 (5 bases). Per the germline V gene, CDR1 is MNHEY and CDR2 is SVGAGI. V was shortened by 4 bases and J by 6 bases, with 15 bases between the two germline ends. The CDR3 is 14 residues long. The CDR3 nucleotides read TGTGCCAGCAGTTGGACAACGGGCGGACCTGAAGCTTTCTTT. Its translation: CASSWTTGGPEAFF.

This rearrangement joins TRBV9 to TRBJ2-3; weak D call: TRBD1 (7 bases). Trimming stripped 3 bases from V and 6 bases from J, with 17 bases between. Per germline, CDR1 SGDLS and CDR2 YYNGEE. The CDR3 sequence is 15 residues long. CDR3 DNA sequence: TGTGCCAGCAGCGGAGGGCTGGGGGGACAGGATACGCAGTATTTT. This gives the protein CASSGGLGGQDTQYF.

Only one count was recorded for this clone. This chain joins TRBV2 and TRBJ2-3, with 9 bases aligning to TRBD2. The V segment lost 6 bases and the J segment 4 bases; nucleotides outside the gene matches: 8. This CDR3 region has 15 residues. Per germline, CDR1 SNHLY and CDR2 FYNNEI. The CDR3 reads CASRRLAGSADTQYF. The CDR3 nucleotides read TGTGCCAGCAGGAGGCTAGCGGGATCGGCAGATACGCAGTATTTT.

CDR3 residues: CASSPTGTGSYEQYF. CDR3 nucleotide sequence: TGTGCCAGCAGCCCAACGGGGACAGGGTCCTACGAGCAGTACTTC. The chain links TRBV28 to TRBJ2-7; 9 positions match TRBD1. There are 15 residues in the CDR3. J was trimmed by 1 base and V by 6 bases; bases with no gene match: 7. Germline CDR1 and CDR2: MDHEN and SYDVKM.